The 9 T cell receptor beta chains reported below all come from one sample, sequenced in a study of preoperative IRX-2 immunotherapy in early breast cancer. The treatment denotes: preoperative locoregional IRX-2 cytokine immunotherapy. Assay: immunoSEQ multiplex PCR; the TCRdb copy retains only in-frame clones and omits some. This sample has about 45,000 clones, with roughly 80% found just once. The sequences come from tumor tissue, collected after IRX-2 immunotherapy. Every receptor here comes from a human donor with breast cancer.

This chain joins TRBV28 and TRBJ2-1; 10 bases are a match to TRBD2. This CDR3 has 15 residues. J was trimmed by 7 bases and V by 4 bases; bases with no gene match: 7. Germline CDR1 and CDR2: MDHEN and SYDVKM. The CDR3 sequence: CASSSIAGGWNEQFF. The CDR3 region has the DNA TGTGCCAGCAGTTCCATAGCGGGAGGATGGAATGAGCAGTTCTTC. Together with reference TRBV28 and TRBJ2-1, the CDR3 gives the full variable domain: DVKVTQSSRYLVKRTGEKVFLECVQDMDHENMFWYRQDPGLGLRLIYFSYDVKMKEKGDIPEGYSVSREKKERFSLILESASTNQTSMYLCASSSIAGGWNEQFFGPGTRLTVL.

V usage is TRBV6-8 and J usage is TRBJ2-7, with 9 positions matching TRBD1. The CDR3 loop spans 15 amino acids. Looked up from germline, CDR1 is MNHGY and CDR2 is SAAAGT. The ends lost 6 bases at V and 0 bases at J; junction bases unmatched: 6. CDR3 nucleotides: TGTGCCAGCAGGGGTGGACAGGGGAGCTCCTACGAGCAGTACTTC. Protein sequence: CASRGGQGSSYEQYF.

CDR3 sequence: CASSLTGSRGGSYEQYF. DNA of the CDR3: TGCGCCAGCAGCTTGACCGGATCCAGGGGGGGCTCCTACGAGCAGTACTTC. This chain uses TRBV5-1 with TRBJ2-7; D may match TRBD1 or TRBD2 (7 bases each). In germline, CDR1 is SGHRS, CDR2 YFSETQ. The germline V and J ends were trimmed by 1 base and 0 bases, with 17 bases remaining between them. The CDR3 covers 17 residues.

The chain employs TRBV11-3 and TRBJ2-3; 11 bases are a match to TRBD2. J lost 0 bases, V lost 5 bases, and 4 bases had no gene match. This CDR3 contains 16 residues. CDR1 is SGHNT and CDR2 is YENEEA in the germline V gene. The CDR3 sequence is CASSLIAGGSTDTQYF. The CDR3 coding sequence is TGTGCCAGCAGCCTTATAGCGGGGGGGAGCACAGATACGCAGTATTTT. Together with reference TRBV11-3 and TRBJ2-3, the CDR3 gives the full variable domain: EAGVVQSPRYKIIEKKQPVAFWCNPISGHNTLYWYLQNLGQGPELLIRYENEEAVDDSQLPKDRFSAERLKGVDSTLKIQPAELGDSAVYLCASSLIAGGSTDTQYFGPGTRLTVL.

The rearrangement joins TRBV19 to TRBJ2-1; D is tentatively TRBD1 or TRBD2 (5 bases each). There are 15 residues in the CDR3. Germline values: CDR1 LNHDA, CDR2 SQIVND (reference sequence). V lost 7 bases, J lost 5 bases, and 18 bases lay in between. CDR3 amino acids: CASNPRGAKHNEQFF. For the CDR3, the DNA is TGTGCCAGTAACCCCAGAGGGGCTAAGCACAATGAGCAGTTCTTC.

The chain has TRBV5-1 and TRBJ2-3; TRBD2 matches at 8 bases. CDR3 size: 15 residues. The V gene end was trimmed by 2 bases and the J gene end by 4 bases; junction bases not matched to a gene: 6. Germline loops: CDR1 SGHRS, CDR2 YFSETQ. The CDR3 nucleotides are TGCGCCAGCAGCTTAGCGGGGGTGAGCGCAGATACGCAGTATTTT. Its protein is CASSLAGVSADTQYF.

The DNA of the CDR3 is TGTGCCAGCAGCAGAACCGGGACTAGCGGGGGCGGGACCGGGGAGCTGTTTTTT. Amino acid sequence: CASSRTGTSGGGTGELFF. The chain has TRBV9 and TRBJ2-2, with 14 bases that match TRBD2. The CDR3 runs 18 residues. In germline, CDR1 is SGDLS, CDR2 YYNGEE. Trimming cost V 4 bases and J 5 bases; bases outside gene matches: 10.

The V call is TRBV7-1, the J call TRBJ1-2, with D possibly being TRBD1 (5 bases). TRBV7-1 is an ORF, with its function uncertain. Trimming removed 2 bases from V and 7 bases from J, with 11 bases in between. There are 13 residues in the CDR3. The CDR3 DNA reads TGTGCCAGCAGCTCACAGGGAGTAGGTGGCTACACCTTC. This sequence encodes CASSSQGVGGYTF.

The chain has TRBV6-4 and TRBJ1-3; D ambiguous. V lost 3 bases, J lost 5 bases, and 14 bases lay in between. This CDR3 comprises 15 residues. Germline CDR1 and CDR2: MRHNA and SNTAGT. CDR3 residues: CASSEWEEERNTIYF. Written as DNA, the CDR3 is TGTGCCAGCAGTGAATGGGAGGAAGAGAGAAACACCATATATTTT.